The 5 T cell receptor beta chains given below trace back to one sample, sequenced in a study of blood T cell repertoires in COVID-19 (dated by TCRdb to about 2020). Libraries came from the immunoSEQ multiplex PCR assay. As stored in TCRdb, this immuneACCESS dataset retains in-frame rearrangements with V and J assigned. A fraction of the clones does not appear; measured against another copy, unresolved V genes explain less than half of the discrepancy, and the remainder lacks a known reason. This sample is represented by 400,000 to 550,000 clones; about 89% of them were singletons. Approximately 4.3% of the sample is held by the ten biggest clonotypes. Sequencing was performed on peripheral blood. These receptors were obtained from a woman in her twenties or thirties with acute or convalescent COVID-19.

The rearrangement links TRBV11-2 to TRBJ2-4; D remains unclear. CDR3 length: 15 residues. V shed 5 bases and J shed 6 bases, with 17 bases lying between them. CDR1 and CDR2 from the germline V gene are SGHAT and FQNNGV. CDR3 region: CASSPEISTGNIQYF. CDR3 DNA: TGTGCCAGCAGCCCGGAGATATCTACGGGAAACATTCAGTACTTC.

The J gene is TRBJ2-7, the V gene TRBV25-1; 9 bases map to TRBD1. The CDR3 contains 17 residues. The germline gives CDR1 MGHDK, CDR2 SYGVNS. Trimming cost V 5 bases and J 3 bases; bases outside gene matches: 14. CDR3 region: CASSSLGGETGGYEQYF. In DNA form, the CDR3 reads TGTGCCAGCAGTAGCCTAGGTGGGGAGACAGGGGGCTACGAGCAGTACTTC.

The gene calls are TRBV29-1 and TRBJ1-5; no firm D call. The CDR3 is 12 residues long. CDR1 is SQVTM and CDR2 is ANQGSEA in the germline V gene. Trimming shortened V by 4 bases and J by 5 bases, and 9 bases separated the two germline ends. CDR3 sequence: CSVGAPDQPQHF. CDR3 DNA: TGCAGCGTTGGGGCACCCGATCAGCCCCAGCATTTT.

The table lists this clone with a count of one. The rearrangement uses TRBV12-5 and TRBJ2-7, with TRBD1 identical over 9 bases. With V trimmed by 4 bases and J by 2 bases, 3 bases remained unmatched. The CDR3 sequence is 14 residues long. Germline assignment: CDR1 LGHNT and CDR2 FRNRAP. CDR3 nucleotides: TGTGCTAGTGGTTGGGACAGGGAAGCCTACGAGCAGTACTTC. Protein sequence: CASGWDREAYEQYF.

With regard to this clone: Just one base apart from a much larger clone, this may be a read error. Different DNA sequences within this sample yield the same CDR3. The CDR3 DNA sequence: TGCGCCAGCAGCTCAACCTACGAGCAGTACTTC. This codes for CASSSTYEQYF. This chain links TRBV5-1 with TRBJ2-7; D is unclear. This CDR3 is built from 11 residues. V was cut by 3 bases and J by 2 bases, with 3 bases left in between. Germline assignment: CDR1 SGHRS and CDR2 YFSETQ.